This is a list of T cell receptor beta chains from one sample in a study of regulatory dendritic cells for organ transplantation. The repertoire was sequenced with immunoSEQ multiplex PCR; TCRdb's copy has only in-frame clones and lacks some. The sample has some 12,000 clones; 70% to 80% are singletons. Their target antigens are unknown. Material for sequencing was naive CD4+ T cells from blood cultured with regulatory dendritic cells. The receptors derive from a human donor in good health. Both conserved end residues are part of each CDR3. The D gene is left open where the match is weak. Where a row states a size, it is once, few, many or the class of an expanded clone; other rows omit it.

>TRBV19|-|-|TRBJ1-5
TGTGCCAGTAGTATATACCCCCCGATAGCTAGCAATCAGCCCCAGCATTTT
CASSIYPPIASNQPQHF
>TRBV11-1|medium-sized|TRBD2|TRBJ2-7
TGTGCCAGCAGCTTTGGCGGGAGCCTAAGGGAGCAGTACTTC
CASSFGGSLREQYF
>TRBV7-6|-|TRBD2|TRBJ2-5
TGTGCCAGCAGCTTGGGGGGGTACAGAGAGACCCAGTACTTC
CASSLGGYRETQYF
>TRBV4-2|-|TRBD2|TRBJ2-7
TGTGCCAGCAGCCAGGAACAGACTAGCGGCCCCTACGAGCAGTACTTC
CASSQEQTSGPYEQYF
>TRBV7-2|few|TRBD1|TRBJ1-1
TGTGCCAGCAGCTTAGTTTTTGGACAGGGTTACACTGAAGCTTTCTTT
CASSLVFGQGYTEAFF
>TRBV7-8|-|-|TRBJ1-1
TGTGCCAGCAGCACCGGGGGGGGAACTGAAGCTTTCTTT
CASSTGGGTEAFF
>TRBV14|-|TRBD1|TRBJ2-3
TGTGCCAGCAGCCAAGACAGGGGGACGCAGTATTTT
CASSQDRGTQYF
>TRBV4-1|-|TRBD1|TRBJ1-2
TGCGCCAGCAGCCATTTCTCGGACAGGGGAAAGAATGGCTACACCTTC
CASSHFSDRGKNGYTF
>TRBV5-6|-|TRBD1|TRBJ2-4
TGTGCCAGCAGCTTGAGACAGGGTTACAACATTCAGTACTTC
CASSLRQGYNIQYF
>TRBV5-5|-|TRBD2|TRBJ2-7
TGTGCCAGCAGCTTGGATGCGGGGGGGTTTCTCGGAGAGCAGTACTTC
CASSLDAGGFLGEQYF
>TRBV9|-|-|TRBJ2-5
TGTGCCAGCAGCGTAGACCCCGCACTGGAGACCCAGTACTTC
CASSVDPALETQYF
>TRBV4-1|once|-|TRBJ1-5
TGCGCCAGCAGCCAAGAGAGGGGGATGTACCAGCCCCAGCATTTT
CASSQERGMYQPQHF
>TRBV5-1|-|TRBD2|TRBJ2-2
TGCGCCAGCAGCTCCACCGGGACTAGAGTATCCGGGGAGCTGTTTTTT
CASSSTGTRVSGELFF
>TRBV7-8|-|-|TRBJ2-7
TGTGCCAGCAGCCCAAACAGGGTTGGCGAGCAGTACTTC
CASSPNRVGEQYF
>TRBV11-1|once|TRBD1|TRBJ2-1
TGTGCCAGCAGCCCACATGACAGGGGGCGAGGCAATGAGCAGTTCTTC
CASSPHDRGRGNEQFF
>TRBV7-2|few|-|TRBJ1-5
TGTGCCAGCAGCTCTACAGGGAATAATCAGCCCCAGCATTTT
CASSSTGNNQPQHF
>TRBV6-6|few|TRBD1|TRBJ1-5
TGTGCCAGCAGGCTCACAGGGGGTGGGAATCAGCCCCAGCATTTT
CASRLTGGGNQPQHF
>TRBV5-4|-|-|TRBJ2-1
TGTGCCAGCAGCCGCGGGGGCCCCTCTTACAATGAGCAGTTCTTC
CASSRGGPSYNEQFF
>TRBV6-5|-|-|TRBJ2-7
TGTGCCAGCAGTTACCTATACGAGCAGTACTTC
CASSYLYEQYF
>TRBV7-9|-|-|TRBJ2-7
TGTGCCAGCATGGGGGGTTTTTGGTCCTACGAGCAGTACTTC
CASMGGFWSYEQYF
>TRBV13|-|-|TRBJ1-1
TGTGCCAGCAGCTTAGGGGGCAGGTTGAACACTGAAGCTTTCTTT
CASSLGGRLNTEAFF
>TRBV7-9|few|TRBD1|TRBJ2-1
TGTGCCAGCAGGTCTCGAGGGGGCCCCTACAATGAGCAGTTCTTC
CASRSRGGPYNEQFF
>TRBV27|once|-|TRBJ2-5
TGTGCCAGCAATCCTGCCCCAGACAGCATAATTCGTGGGACCCAGTACTTC
CASNPAPDSIIRGTQYF
>TRBV14|few|TRBD1|TRBJ1-2
TGTGCCAGCAGCCAAGATTTAAGGGGGCACTATGGCTACACCTTC
CASSQDLRGHYGYTF
>TRBV14|-|TRBD1|TRBJ1-2
TGTGCCAGCAGCCAACTACAGGGGGGCAACTATGGCTACACCTTC
CASSQLQGGNYGYTF
>TRBV19|-|TRBD1|TRBJ1-4
TGTGCCAGTAGTCACGGACAGGGGGCTAATGAAAAACTGTTTTTT
CASSHGQGANEKLFF
>TRBV5-8|-|TRBD1|TRBJ1-1
TGTGCCAGCAGCTTCAGGGACAGTCGATACACTGAAGCTTTCTTT
CASSFRDSRYTEAFF
>TRBV4-3|once|TRBD1|TRBJ1-1
TGCGCCAGCAGCCAACCAGGACAGGGGAAAAACACTGAAGCTTTCTTT
CASSQPGQGKNTEAFF
>TRBV10-3|-|TRBD1|TRBJ1-5
TGTGCCATCAGGGGACAGGGGAAGGGCCAGCCCCAGCATTTT
CAIRGQGKGQPQHF
>TRBV7-2|-|-|TRBJ1-5
TGTGCCAGCAGCTTAGGGTCAGGGGGCAATCAGCCCCAGCATTTT
CASSLGSGGNQPQHF
>TRBV5-1|-|TRBD2|TRBJ2-5
TGCGCCAGCAGCTTGGAGCTAGCGGGGGGGCAGATTGAGACCCAGTACTTC
CASSLELAGGQIETQYF
>TRBV6-6|once|TRBD2|TRBJ2-7
TGTGCCAGCAGACCTTCTAGCGGGGCTTACGAGCAGTACTTC
CASRPSSGAYEQYF
>TRBV5-1|-|TRBD1|TRBJ1-1
TGCGCCAGCAGCAAGGACAGGTCCCTTGAAGCTTTCTTT
CASSKDRSLEAFF
>TRBV5-1|few|-|TRBJ1-4
TGCGCCAGCAGCCGAGGGACAACAACTAATGAAAAACTGTTTTTT
CASSRGTTTNEKLFF
>TRBV7-8|once|TRBD1|TRBJ2-3
TGTGCCAGCTCACAAGGGGGCGGACTAGATACGCAGTATTTT
CASSQGGGLDTQYF
>TRBV9|few|TRBD1|TRBJ1-6
TGTGCCAGCAGCGTAGTAGGACAGGGAGATTCACCCCTCCACTTT
CASSVVGQGDSPLHF
>TRBV30|few|TRBD1|TRBJ1-2
TGTTGGGGACAGGGGGGCTATGGCTACACCTTC
CWGQGGYGYTF
>TRBV6-1|-|-|TRBJ2-7
TGTGCCAGCAGTGCCCCTAAAGGGGCAGGATGGGAGCAGTACTTC
CASSAPKGAGWEQYF
>TRBV19|-|-|TRBJ1-1
TGTGCCAGTAGTAGGGACACGGATAATCGTATGAACACTGAAGCTTTCTTT
CASSRDTDNRMNTEAFF
>TRBV2|few|TRBD2|TRBJ2-3
TGTGCCAGCAGTTTTAGCGGGGTAACAGATACGCAGTATTTT
CASSFSGVTDTQYF